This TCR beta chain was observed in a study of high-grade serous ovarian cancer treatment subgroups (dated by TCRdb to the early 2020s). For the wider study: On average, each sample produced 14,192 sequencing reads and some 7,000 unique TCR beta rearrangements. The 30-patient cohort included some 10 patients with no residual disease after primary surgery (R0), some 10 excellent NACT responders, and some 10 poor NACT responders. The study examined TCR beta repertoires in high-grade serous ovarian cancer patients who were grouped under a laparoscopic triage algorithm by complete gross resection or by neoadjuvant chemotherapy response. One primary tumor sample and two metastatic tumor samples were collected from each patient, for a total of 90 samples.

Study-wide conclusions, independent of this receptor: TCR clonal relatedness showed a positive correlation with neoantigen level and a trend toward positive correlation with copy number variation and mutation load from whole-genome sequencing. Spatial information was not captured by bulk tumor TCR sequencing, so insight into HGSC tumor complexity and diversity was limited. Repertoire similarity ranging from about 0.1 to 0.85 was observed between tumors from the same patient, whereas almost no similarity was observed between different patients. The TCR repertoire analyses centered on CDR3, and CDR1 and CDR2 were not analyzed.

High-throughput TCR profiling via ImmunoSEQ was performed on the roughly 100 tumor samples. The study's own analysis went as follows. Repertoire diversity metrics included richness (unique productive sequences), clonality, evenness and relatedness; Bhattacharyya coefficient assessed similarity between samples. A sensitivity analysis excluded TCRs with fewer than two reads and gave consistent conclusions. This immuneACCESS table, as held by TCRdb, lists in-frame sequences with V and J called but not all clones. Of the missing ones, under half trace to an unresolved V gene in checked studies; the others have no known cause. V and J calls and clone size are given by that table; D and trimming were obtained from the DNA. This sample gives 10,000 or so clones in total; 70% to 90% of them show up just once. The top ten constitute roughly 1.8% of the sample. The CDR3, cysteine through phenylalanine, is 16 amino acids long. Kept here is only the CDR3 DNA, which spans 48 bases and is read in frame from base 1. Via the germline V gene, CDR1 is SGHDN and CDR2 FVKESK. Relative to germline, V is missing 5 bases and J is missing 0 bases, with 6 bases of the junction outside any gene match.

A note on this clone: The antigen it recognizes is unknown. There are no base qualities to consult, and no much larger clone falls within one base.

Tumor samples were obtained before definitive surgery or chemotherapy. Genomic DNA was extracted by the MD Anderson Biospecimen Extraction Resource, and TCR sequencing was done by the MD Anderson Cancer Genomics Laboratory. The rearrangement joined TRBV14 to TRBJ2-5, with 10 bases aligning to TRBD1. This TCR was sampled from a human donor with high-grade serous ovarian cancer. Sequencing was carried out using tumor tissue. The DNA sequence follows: TGTGCCAGCAGCATTCGGGACAGGGGTTACCAAGAGACCCAGTACTTC. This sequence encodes CASSIRDRGYQETQYF. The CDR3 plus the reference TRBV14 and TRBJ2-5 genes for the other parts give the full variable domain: EAGVTQFPSHSVIEKGQTVTLRCDPISGHDNLYWYRRVMGKEIKFLLHFVKESKQDESGMPNNRFLAERTGGTYSTLKVQPAELEDSGVYFCASSIRDRGYQETQYFGPGTRLLVL.